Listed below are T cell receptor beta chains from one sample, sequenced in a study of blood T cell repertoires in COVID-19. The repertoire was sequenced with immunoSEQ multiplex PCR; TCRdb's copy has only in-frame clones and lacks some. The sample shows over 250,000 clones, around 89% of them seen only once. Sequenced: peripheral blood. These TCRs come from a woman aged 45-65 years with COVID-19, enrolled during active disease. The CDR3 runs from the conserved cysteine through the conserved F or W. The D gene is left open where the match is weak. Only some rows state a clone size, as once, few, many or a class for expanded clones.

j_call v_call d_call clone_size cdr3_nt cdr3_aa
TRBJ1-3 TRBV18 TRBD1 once TGTGCCAGCTCACCGAGGGACAGCCTATTCTCTGGAAACACCATATATTTT CASSPRDSLFSGNTIYF
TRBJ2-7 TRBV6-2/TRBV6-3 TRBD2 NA TGTGCCAGCAGTCGGGGACTAGCGGATTCCTACGAGCAGTACTTC CASSRGLADSYEQYF
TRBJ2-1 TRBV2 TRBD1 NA TGTGCCAGCAGCAGACAGGGGTCTTCCTACAATGAGCAGTTCTTC CASSRQGSSYNEQFF
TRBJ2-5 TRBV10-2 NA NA TGCGCCAGCAGTGATAGCCGACGGGGGACCCAGTACTTC CASSDSRRGTQYF
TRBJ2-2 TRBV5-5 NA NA TGTGCCAGCAGCTTACGAGGGCTGAGCGGGAACACCGGGGAGCTGTTTTTT CASSLRGLSGNTGELFF
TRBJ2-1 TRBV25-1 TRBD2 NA TGTGCCAGCGGGAAAAGCGGGATATCCTACAATGAGCAGTTCTTC CASGKSGISYNEQFF
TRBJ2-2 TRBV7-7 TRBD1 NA TGTGCTAGCAGCCCGCCTGGAAGGACAGGGGGCACCGGGGAGCTGTTTTTT CASSPPGRTGGTGELFF
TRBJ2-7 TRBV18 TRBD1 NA TGTGCCAGCTCACCACCCGCCAGGACAGGGGGCTTCTACGAGCAGTACTTC CASSPPARTGGFYEQYF
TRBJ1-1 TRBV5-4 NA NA TGTGCCAGCAGCTTGGAGCCCGTGAACACTGAAGCTTTCTTT CASSLEPVNTEAFF
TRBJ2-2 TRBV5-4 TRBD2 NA TGTGCCAGCAGCTTGGGCGGGAGGATAGGCGGGGAGCTGTTTTTT CASSLGGRIGGELFF
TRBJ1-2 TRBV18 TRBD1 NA TGTGCCAGCTCATCCCTCCCAGAAGCAGGGGGCGCATATGGCTACACCTTC CASSSLPEAGGAYGYTF
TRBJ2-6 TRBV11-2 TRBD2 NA TGTGCCAGCAGATCACTAGCGGGAGTAAGCTCTGGGGCCAACGTCCTGACTTTC CASRSLAGVSSGANVLTF
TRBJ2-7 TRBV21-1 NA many TGTGCCAGCTGCCGCAGGGCCTTAAATCCCTACGAGCAGTACTTC CASCRRALNPYEQYF
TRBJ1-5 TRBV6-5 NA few TGTGCCAGCAGTTTACAGGTTAATCAGCCCCAGCATTTT CASSLQVNQPQHF
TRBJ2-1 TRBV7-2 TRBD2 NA TGTGCCAGCGGCCCCGGGAGGCCCTACAATGAGCAGTTCTTC CASGPGRPYNEQFF
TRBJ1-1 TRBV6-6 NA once TGTGCCAGCACCTATAGCGGAAACCAGGACACTGAAGCTTTCTTT CASTYSGNQDTEAFF
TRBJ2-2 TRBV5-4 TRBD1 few TGTGCCAGCAGCCGGACAGGGAACACCGGGGAGCTGTTTTTT CASSRTGNTGELFF
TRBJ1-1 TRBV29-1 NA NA TGCAGCGTTGGCGTTTCACTTATGTCCACTGAAGCTTTCTTT CSVGVSLMSTEAFF
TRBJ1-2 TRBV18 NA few TGTGCCAGCTCACCCTGGGACAACCCGCGCTATGGCTACACCTTC CASSPWDNPRYGYTF
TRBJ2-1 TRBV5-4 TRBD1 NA TGTGCCAGCAGCTTGGCAGGGGGAACCTACAATGAGCAGTTCTTC CASSLAGGTYNEQFF
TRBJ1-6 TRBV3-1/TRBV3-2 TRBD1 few TGTGCCAGCAGCCAATTCGGGCAGGGGGATAATTCACCCCTCCACTTT CASSQFGQGDNSPLHF
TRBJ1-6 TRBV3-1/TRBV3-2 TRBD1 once TGTGCCAGCAGGGACAGGGTTAATTCACCCCTCCACTTT CASRDRVNSPLHF
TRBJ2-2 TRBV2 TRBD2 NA TGTGCCAGCAGTGGGCGTCTTCCGGGACTAGCGGGAGCCGCGAACACCGGGGAGCTGTTTTTT CASSGRLPGLAGAANTGELFF
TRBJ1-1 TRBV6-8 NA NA TGTGCCAGCAGTGGGGCTATGGGGATCACTGAAGCTTTCTTT CASSGAMGITEAFF
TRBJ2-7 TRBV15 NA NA TGTGCCACCAGCGCTGGTGACCGGGGAGCCTACGAGCAGTACTTC CATSAGDRGAYEQYF
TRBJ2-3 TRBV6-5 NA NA TGTGCCAGCAGGACTCTAACTAGCACAGATACGCAGTATTTT CASRTLTSTDTQYF
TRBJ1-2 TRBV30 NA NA TGTGCCTGGAGTGACGATTCAGGGCAGCCTGGCTACACCTTC CAWSDDSGQPGYTF
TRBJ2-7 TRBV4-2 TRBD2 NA TGTGCCAGCAGCCAAGATCCGCCTATAGCGGGACACCCTTTCTTCTACGAGCAGTACTTC CASSQDPPIAGHPFFYEQYF
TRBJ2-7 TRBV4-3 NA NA TGCGCCAGCAGCCAAGTCTTGAACACCGCCTACGAGCAGTACTTC CASSQVLNTAYEQYF
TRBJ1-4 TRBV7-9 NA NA TGTGCCAGCAGCTTGGGCCGCCTTAATGAAAAACTGTTTTTT CASSLGRLNEKLFF
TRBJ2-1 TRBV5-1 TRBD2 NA TGCGCCAGCAGCTTGGGACCTAGCGGGAGGGCCTACAATGAGCAGTTCTTC CASSLGPSGRAYNEQFF
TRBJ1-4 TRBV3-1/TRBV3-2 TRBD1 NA TGTGCCAGCAGCCAAGCTCGGGCAGGGGGTGAAAAACTGTTTTTT CASSQARAGGEKLFF
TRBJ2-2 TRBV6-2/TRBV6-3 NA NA TGTGCCAGCAGTTACTCACGGGAGCGAGGGGAGCTGTTTTTT CASSYSRERGELFF
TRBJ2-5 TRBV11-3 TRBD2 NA TGTGCCAGCAGCGACTTGACTAGCGTCGGCGAGACCCAGTACTTC CASSDLTSVGETQYF
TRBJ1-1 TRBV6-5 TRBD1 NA TGTGCCAGCAGTTACTCGTATCAGGGGGCCGCTGAAGCTTTCTTT CASSYSYQGAAEAFF
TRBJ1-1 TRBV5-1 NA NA TGCGCCAGCAGCTTGGATACACATATGAACACTGAAGCTTTCTTT CASSLDTHMNTEAFF
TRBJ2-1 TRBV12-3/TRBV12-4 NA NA TGTGCCAGCAGTTCGGGAGTCGGGCAGTTCTTC CASSSGVGQFF
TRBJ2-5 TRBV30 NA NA TGTGCCTGGAGTGGAGGGCAGGGGCTGGAGACCCAGTACTTC CAWSGGQGLETQYF
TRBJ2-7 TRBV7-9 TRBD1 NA TGTGCCAGCAGCCCCCCCTTCCGACAGGGAGTCTACGAGCAGTACTTC CASSPPFRQGVYEQYF
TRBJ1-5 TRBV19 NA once TGTGCCAGTAGTATAGTACAGGGCAATCAGCCCCAGCATTTT CASSIVQGNQPQHF
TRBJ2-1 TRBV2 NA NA TGTGCCAGCGGCCCTAGGGGGTTAGGCAATGAGCAGTTCTTC CASGPRGLGNEQFF
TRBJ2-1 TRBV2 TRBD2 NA TGTGCCAGCAGTGACCGACTAGCGGGAGGGACTGAGCAGTTCTTC CASSDRLAGGTEQFF
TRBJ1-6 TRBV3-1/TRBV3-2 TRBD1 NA TGTGCCAGCAGGACGGGACAGGGCAATTCACCCCTCCACTTT CASRTGQGNSPLHF
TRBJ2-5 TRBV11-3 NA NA TGTGCCAGCAGCTTACGGGGAGAGACCCAGTACTTC CASSLRGETQYF
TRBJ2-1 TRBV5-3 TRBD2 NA TGTGCCAGAAGCGGGGGGGACTTGGCGGGAGGGCCCCCCTACTACAATGAGCAGTTCTTC CARSGGDLAGGPPYYNEQFF
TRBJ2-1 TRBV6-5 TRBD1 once TGTGCCAGCAGTCGGTACAGGGGTGGCGATGAGCAGTTCTTC CASSRYRGGDEQFF
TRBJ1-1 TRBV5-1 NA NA TGCGCCAGCAGCTACTACAGGCAGAGAAACACTGAAGCTTTCTTT CASSYYRQRNTEAFF
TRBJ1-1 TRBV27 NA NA TGTGCCAGCAGTTCATGGGGCGGGGGGAACACTGAAGCTTTCTTT CASSSWGGGNTEAFF
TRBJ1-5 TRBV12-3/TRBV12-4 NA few TGTGCCAGCAGTTTAAGAGGGTATCAGCCCCAGCATTTT CASSLRGYQPQHF
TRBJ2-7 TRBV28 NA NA TGTGCCAGCAGTTCCCCGGGCGGAGGAGTGATGGGCGAGCAGTACTTC CASSSPGGGVMGEQYF
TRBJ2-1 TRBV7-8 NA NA TGTGCCAGCAGCTTAGAAAGACTAGGAAAGTTCTTC CASSLERLGKFF
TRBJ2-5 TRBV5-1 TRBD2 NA TGCGCCAGCAGCTTGGGGACTAGCGGGACTTTAGTAGAGACCCAGTACTTC CASSLGTSGTLVETQYF
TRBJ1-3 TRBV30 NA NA TGTGCCTGGGGTGAGGGTTTCTCTGGAAACACCATATATTTT CAWGEGFSGNTIYF
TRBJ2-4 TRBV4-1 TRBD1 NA TGCGCCAGCAGTATAGCAGGGGGAAACATTCAGTACTTC CASSIAGGNIQYF
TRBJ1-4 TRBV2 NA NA TGTGCCAGCAGCAACCTAGGTGAAAAACTGTTTTTT CASSNLGEKLFF
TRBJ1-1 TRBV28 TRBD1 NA TGTGCCAGCAGTTTATTAGGGCAGGGGGGCGGTCGGACTGAAGCTTTCTTT CASSLLGQGGGRTEAFF
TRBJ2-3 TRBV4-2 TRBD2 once TGTGCCAGCAGCCAACCGGGACTAGCGGGAGGGTCGGATACGCAGTATTTT CASSQPGLAGGSDTQYF